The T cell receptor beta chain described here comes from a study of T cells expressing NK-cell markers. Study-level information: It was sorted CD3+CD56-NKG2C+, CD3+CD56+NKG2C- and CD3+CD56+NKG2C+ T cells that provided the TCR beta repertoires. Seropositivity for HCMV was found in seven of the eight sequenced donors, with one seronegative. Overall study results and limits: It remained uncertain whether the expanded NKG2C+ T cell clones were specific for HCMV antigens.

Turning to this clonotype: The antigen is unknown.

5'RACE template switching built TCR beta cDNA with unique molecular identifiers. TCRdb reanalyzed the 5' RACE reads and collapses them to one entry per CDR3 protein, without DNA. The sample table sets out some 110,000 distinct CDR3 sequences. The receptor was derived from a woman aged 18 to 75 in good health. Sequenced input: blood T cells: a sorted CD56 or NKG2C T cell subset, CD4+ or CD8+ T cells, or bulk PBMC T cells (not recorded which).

The CDR3 sequence: CASSFAGGGEAFF. The V call is TRBV7-9, the J call TRBJ1-1; TCRdb returns TRBD1, unconfirmable since there is no DNA. Germline values: CDR1 SEHNR, CDR2 FQNEAQ (reference sequence). The CDR3 is 13 residues long.